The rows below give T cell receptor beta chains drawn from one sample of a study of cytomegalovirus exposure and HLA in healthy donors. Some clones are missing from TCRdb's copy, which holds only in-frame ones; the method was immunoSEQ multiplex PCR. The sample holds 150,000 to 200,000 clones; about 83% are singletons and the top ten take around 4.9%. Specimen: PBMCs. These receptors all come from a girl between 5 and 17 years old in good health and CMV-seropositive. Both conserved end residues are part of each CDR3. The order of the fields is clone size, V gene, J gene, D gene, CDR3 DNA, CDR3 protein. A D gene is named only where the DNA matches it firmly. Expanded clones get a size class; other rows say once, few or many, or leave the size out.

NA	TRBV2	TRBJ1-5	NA	TGTGCCAGCGGCTTCCAGGGGCCCCAGCATTTT	CASGFQGPQHF
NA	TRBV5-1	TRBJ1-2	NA	TGCGCCAGCAGCCCCGTGCAGGGGATTGATGGCTACACCTTC	CASSPVQGIDGYTF
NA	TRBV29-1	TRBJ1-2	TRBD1	TGCAGCGTTGAACGCCTACAGGGGGATGGCTACACCTTC	CSVERLQGDGYTF
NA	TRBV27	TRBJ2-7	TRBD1	TGTGCCAGCAGTTCCCAGACAGGGGCCTACGAGCAGTACTTC	CASSSQTGAYEQYF
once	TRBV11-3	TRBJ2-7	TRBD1	TGTGCCAGCAGCTCACGGGACAGCGGATACGAGCAGTACTTC	CASSSRDSGYEQYF
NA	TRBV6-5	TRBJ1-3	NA	TGTGCCAGCATCCCGATACAGGGCAACGGAAACACCATATATTTT	CASIPIQGNGNTIYF
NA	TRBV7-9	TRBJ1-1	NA	TGTGCCAGCAGCCTGGGGTGGGAGGAAGCTTTCTTT	CASSLGWEEAFF
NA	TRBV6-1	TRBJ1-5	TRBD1	TGTGCCAGCAGTGTACTTGGGGACAGGCCCAATCAGCCCCAGCATTTT	CASSVLGDRPNQPQHF
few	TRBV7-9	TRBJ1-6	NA	TGTGCCAGCAGCTTAGACAGAAGCTCCTATAATTCACCCCTCCACTTT	CASSLDRSSYNSPLHF
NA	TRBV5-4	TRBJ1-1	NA	TGTGCCAGCAGCCCTCATGCGGGGGTAAGGAACACTGAAGCTTTCTTT	CASSPHAGVRNTEAFF
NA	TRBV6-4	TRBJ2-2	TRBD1	TGTGCCAGCAGAGCAGGGACAGGGGAATACACCGGGGAGCTGTTTTTT	CASRAGTGEYTGELFF
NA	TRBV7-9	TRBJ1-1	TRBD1	TGTGCCACCGAGGGACAGGGGGACTTGGACACTGAAGCTTTCTTT	CATEGQGDLDTEAFF
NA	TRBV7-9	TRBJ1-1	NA	TGTGCCAGCAGCTCGACAACTGAAGCTTTCTTT	CASSSTTEAFF
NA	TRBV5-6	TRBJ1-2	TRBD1	TGTGCCAGCAGCTTGGAAGGGACAGGGGATGGCTACACCTTC	CASSLEGTGDGYTF
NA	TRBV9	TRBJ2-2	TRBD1	TGTGCCAGCAACGACGACAGGGGTTGGTCCGGGGAGCTGTTTTTT	CASNDDRGWSGELFF
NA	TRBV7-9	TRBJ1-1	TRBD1	TGTGCCAGCAGTTTGGGGACAGCTGAAGCTTTCTTT	CASSLGTAEAFF
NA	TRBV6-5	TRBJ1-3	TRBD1	TGTGCCAGCAGCCGGACAGGGGTAGGAAACACCATATATTTT	CASSRTGVGNTIYF